This T cell receptor (beta chain) was documented in a study of T cells in Graves' hyperthyroidism and ophthalmopathy. TCR beta CDR3 regions were amplified from RNA transcripts. TCR CDR3 regions were first amplified by RT-PCR with HTBI primers. Via MiXCR, TCRdb re-called the multiplex PCR reads, giving one row per CDR3 protein. The data show under 350,000 distinct CDR3 sequences, with roughly a fifth seen just once and around 50% held by the top ten. Study-level points and caveats: The model's output predicted ophthalmopathy at a median of approximately 6.5 months prior to onset.

This clonotype appeared many times. Its antigen remains unknown. The CDR3 consists of 15 residues. V lost 4 bases, J lost 4 bases, and 8 bases stayed unmatched. The germline CDR1 and CDR2 sequences are SGHKS and YYEKEE (reference sequence). The chain couples TRBV5-5 to TRBJ1-5; 7 bases map to TRBD1. This receptor was identified in a woman aged 45-65 years with Graves' hyperthyroidism. The sequencing sample was made of blood. For the CDR3, the DNA is TGTGCCAGCAGCGGAAGCAGACAGGGAAATCAGCCCCAGCATTTT. Amino acid sequence: CASSGSRQGNQPQHF.